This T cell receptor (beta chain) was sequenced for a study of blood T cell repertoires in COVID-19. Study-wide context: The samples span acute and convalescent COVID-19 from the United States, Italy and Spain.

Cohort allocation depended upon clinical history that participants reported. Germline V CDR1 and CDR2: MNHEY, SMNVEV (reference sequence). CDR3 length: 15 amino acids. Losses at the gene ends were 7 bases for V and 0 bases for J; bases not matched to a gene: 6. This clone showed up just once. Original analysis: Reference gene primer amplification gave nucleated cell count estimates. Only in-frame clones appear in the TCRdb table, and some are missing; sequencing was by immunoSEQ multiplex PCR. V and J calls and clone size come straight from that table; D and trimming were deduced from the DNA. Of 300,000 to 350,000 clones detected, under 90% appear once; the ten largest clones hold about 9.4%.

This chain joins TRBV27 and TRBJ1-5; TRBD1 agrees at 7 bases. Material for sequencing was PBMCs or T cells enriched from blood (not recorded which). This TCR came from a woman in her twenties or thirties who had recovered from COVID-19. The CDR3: CASTGDSDSNQPQHF. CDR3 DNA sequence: TGTGCCAGCACCGGGGACAGTGATAGCAATCAGCCCCAGCATTTT.